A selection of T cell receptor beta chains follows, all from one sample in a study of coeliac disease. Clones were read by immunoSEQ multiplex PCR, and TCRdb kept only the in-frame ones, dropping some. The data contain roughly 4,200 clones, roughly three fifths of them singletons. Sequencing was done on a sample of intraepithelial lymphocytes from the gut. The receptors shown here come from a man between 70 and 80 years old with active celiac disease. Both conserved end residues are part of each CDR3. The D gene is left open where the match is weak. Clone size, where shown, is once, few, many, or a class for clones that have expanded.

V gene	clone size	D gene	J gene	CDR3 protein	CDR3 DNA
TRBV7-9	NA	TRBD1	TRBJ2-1	CASSSTDRGPYNEQFF	TGTGCCAGCAGCTCCACGGACAGGGGCCCCTACAATGAGCAGTTCTTC
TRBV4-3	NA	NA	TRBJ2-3	CASSQDSGADTQYF	TGCGCCAGCAGCCAAGACAGCGGAGCAGATACGCAGTATTTT
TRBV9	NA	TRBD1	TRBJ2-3	CASGEGGQGLSTDTQYF	TGTGCCAGCGGAGAGGGGGGACAGGGTCTTAGCACAGATACGCAGTATTTT
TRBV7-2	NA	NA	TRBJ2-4	CASSLVRDRRQYF	TGTGCCAGCAGCTTAGTCAGGGATCGGCGGCAGTACTTC
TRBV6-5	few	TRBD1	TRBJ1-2	CASSSPGQNYGYTF	TGTGCCAGCAGTTCCCCGGGACAGAACTATGGCTACACCTTC
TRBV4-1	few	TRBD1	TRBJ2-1	CASSRSPAGGPPYNEQFF	TGCGCCAGCAGCCGAAGTCCCGCAGGGGGCCCCCCCTACAATGAGCAGTTCTTC
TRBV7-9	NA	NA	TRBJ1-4	CASSLAPQGGEKLFF	TGTGCCAGCAGCTTAGCACCCCAGGGTGGGGAAAAACTGTTTTTT
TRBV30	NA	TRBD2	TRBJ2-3	CAWTSGDVTQYF	TGTGCCTGGACTAGCGGGGACGTTACGCAGTATTTT
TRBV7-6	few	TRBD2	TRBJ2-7	CASSPRLAGDEQYF	TGTGCCAGCAGCCCCCGACTAGCGGGGGACGAGCAGTACTTC
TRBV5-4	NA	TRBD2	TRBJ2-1	CASSGTSGRADNEQFF	TGTGCCAGCAGCGGGACTAGCGGGAGGGCGGACAATGAGCAGTTCTTC
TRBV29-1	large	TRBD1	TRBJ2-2	CSVPTGGYTGELFF	TGCAGCGTTCCGACAGGGGGTTACACCGGGGAGCTGTTTTTT
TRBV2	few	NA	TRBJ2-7	CASNPTLDRSYEQYF	TGTGCCAGCAACCCCACTCTAGACAGATCCTACGAGCAGTACTTC
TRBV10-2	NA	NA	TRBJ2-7	CASSERWRGWQYF	TGCGCCAGCAGTGAGAGGTGGCGAGGTTGGCAGTACTTC
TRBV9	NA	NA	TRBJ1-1	CASSPRSMNTEAFF	TGTGCCAGCAGCCCCCGGAGCATGAACACTGAAGCTTTCTTT
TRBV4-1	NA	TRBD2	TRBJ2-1	CASSPGRGGSRLDEQFF	TGCGCCAGCAGCCCAGGGCGCGGGGGGTCTCGACTGGATGAGCAGTTCTTC
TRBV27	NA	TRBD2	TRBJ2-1	CASRKRAGTSGSLVNEQFF	TGTGCCAGCAGGAAGCGCGCCGGGACTAGCGGGAGTCTGGTTAATGAGCAGTTCTTC
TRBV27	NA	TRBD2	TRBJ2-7	CASSLREGEQYF	TGTGCCAGCAGTTTACGGGAGGGCGAGCAGTACTTC
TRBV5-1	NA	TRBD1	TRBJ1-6	CASSSGGSDSYNSPLHF	TGCGCCAGCAGCTCAGGGGGCAGCGACTCCTATAATTCACCCCTCCACTTT
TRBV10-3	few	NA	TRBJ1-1	CAISERTEAFF	TGTGCCATCAGTGAGCGGACAGAAGCTTTCTTT
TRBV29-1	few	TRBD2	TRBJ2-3	CSVPSSGVTDTQYF	TGCAGCGTACCGAGTAGCGGGGTTACAGATACGCAGTATTTT
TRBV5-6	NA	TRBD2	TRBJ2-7	CASSLRTSGVYEQYF	TGTGCCAGCAGCTTACGAACTAGCGGGGTTTACGAGCAGTACTTC
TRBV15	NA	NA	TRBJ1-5	CATSRDLVWTGGGNQPQHF	TGTGCCACCAGCAGAGATCTGGTATGGACGGGGGGTGGCAATCAGCCCCAGCATTTT